Each of the 15 T cell receptor beta chains below was sequenced from the same sample in a study of blood T cell repertoires in COVID-19. Only in-frame clones appear in the TCRdb table, and some are missing; sequencing was by immunoSEQ multiplex PCR. Of over 130,000 clones listed, over 65% are singletons. Material: peripheral blood. Receptors were obtained from a man aged 45 to 65 with acute or convalescent COVID-19.

This chain uses TRBV3-1 (or the pseudogene TRBV3-2) with TRBJ2-5; perhaps TRBD2 as D (6 bases). Looked up from germline, CDR1 is LGHDT and CDR2 is YNNKEL (reference sequence). Trimming removed 0 bases from V and 0 bases from J, with 14 bases in between. The CDR3 is made up of 17 amino acids. The CDR3 spells CASSQEGGVRYQETQYF. The CDR3 DNA is TGTGCCAGCAGCCAAGAGGGCGGGGTCAGGTACCAAGAGACCCAGTACTTC.

This clone rates as medium-sized (0.01 to 0.1%). The genes are TRBV27 and TRBJ1-1; possible D gene TRBD1, 6 bases. The V gene's germline CDR1 is MNHEY and CDR2 SMNVEV (reference sequence). There are 13 residues in the CDR3. Trimming stripped 3 bases from V and 4 bases from J, with 9 bases between. The CDR3 region is CASSLNRVTEAFF. CDR3 nucleotide sequence: TGTGCCAGCAGTTTGAACAGGGTCACTGAAGCTTTCTTT.

The gene calls are TRBV20-1 and TRBJ1-2, with TRBD1 matching over 8 bases. Germline-derived CDR1 and CDR2 are DFQATT and SNEGSKA (reference sequence). CDR3 length equals 13 residues. V lost 3 bases, J lost 3 bases, and 3 bases stayed unmatched. DNA of the CDR3: TGCAGTGCTAGTGAGACAGGGGACTATGGCTACACCTTC. It yields the protein CSASETGDYGYTF.

The CDR3 sequence: CATSDFTGTGELFF. The CDR3 nucleotides are TGTGCCACCAGTGATTTTACGGGCACCGGGGAGCTGTTTTTT. The gene calls are TRBV24-1 and TRBJ2-2, with no clear D. The CDR3 is 14 residues long. The germline V and J ends were trimmed by 1 base and 4 bases, with 6 bases remaining between them. The germline V gene encodes CDR1 KGHDR and CDR2 SFDVKD.

The chain carries TRBV9 and TRBJ1-3; possibly TRBD1 for D (5 bases). Per the germline V gene, CDR1 is SGDLS and CDR2 is YYNGEE. The CDR3 runs 16 residues. V lost 1 base and J 0 bases, leaving 11 bases between the germline ends. The CDR3 DNA reads as TGTGCCAGCAGCGTACCTACAGGTTTCTCTGGAAACACCATATATTTT. This gives the protein CASSVPTGFSGNTIYF.

The chain couples TRBV12-5 to TRBJ1-6, with D tentatively TRBD1 (5 bases). The CDR3 totals 12 residues. V dropped 1 base and J dropped 17 bases, with 12 bases sitting between them. Germline V gene sequence: CDR1 LGHNT, CDR2 FRNRAP. The CDR3 nucleotides read TGTGCTAGTGGTTTGGGGGACCGCGGGGTCCACTTT. It yields the protein CASGLGDRGVHF.

The chain is built from TRBV4-2 and TRBJ1-4, with TRBD1 matching over 9 bases. Germline V gene sequence: CDR1 LGHNA, CDR2 YNFKEQ. The junction had 6 bases not matched to a gene; V was cut back by 5 bases and J by 8 bases. The length of the CDR3 is 14 residues. The DNA of the CDR3 is TGTGCCAGCAGCTTGACAGGGGGAGGGGAAAAACTGTTTTTT. Translated: CASSLTGGGEKLFF.

Notes on this clone: The sample holds other DNA sequences that translate to the same CDR3. The V gene is TRBV27, the J gene TRBJ2-3; no clear D. The germline CDR1 and CDR2 sequences are MNHEY and SMNVEV (reference sequence). V was shortened by 1 base and J by 0 bases, with 8 bases between the two germline ends. This CDR3 has 15 residues. DNA for the CDR3: TGTGCCAGCAGTTTATTGGCCTCAAGCACAGATACGCAGTATTTT. The encoded protein is CASSLLASSTDTQYF.

The chain links TRBV10-3 to TRBJ2-7; 9 bases line up with TRBD1. Per germline, CDR1 ENHRY and CDR2 SYGVKD. There are 13 residues in the CDR3. V dropped 10 bases and J dropped 0; count of bases not matched to a gene: 4. The DNA for the CDR3 is TGTGCCACTGGACAGGGGAGCTCCTACGAGCAGTACTTC. This translates into CATGQGSSYEQYF.

This chain connects TRBV7-6 to TRBJ1-1; the match to TRBD1 covers 8 bases. With V trimmed by 5 bases and J by 1 base, 3 bases remained unmatched. CDR1 is SGHVS, CDR2 FNYEAQ, per germline. This CDR3 comprises 14 residues. CDR3 sequence: CASSLGQGNTEAFF. CDR3 DNA: TGTGCCAGCAGCCTTGGACAGGGGAACACTGAAGCTTTCTTT.

CDR3 sequence reads: CASSLSIGTGFSPLHF. The CDR3 coding sequence is TGTGCCAGCAGTTTATCGATAGGGACAGGGTTTTCACCCCTCCACTTT. The chain recombines TRBV28 with TRBJ1-6; 9 bases match TRBD1. V lost 1 base, J lost 9 bases, and 7 bases stayed unmatched. The CDR3 consists of 16 residues. Germline loops: CDR1 MDHEN, CDR2 SYDVKM.

This clone has only a few counts. The CDR3 loop reads CASSVGFGESGGYTF. The CDR3 coding sequence is TGTGCCAGCAGCGTAGGGTTCGGGGAATCTGGTGGCTACACCTTC. The chain employs TRBV9 and TRBJ1-2; D unresolved. Trimming took 0 bases from V and 7 from J, leaving 16 bases between them. The CDR3 consists of 15 residues. The germline CDR1 and CDR2 sequences are SGDLS and YYNGEE.

This clone was seen more than once but under ten times. J is TRBJ1-1 and V is TRBV5-1; tentative D call: TRBD1 (5 bases). This CDR3 region has 15 residues. Germline V lookup: CDR1 SGHRS, CDR2 YFSETQ. The V and J ends lost 0 bases and 3 bases respectively, with 12 bases between them. The CDR3 spells CASSLVGTWDTEAFF. CDR3 nucleotides: TGCGCCAGCAGCTTGGTAGGGACTTGGGACACTGAAGCTTTCTTT.

This chain links TRBV12-3 or TRBV12-4 with TRBJ1-5; D is possibly TRBD1 (5 bases). The CDR3 sequence is 13 residues long. Trimming left V 6 bases short and J 4 bases short, with 10 bases between. CDR3 residues: CASRSGRNQPQHF. DNA for the CDR3: TGTGCCAGCAGGTCAGGGAGGAATCAGCCCCAGCATTTT.

The chain combines TRBV5-4 with TRBJ2-1, with TRBD2 matching over 8 bases. With 4 bases clipped from V and 4 bases from J, the junction kept 13 bases outside the gene matches. The CDR3 loop spans 17 amino acids. Per the germline V gene, CDR1 is SGHNT and CDR2 is YYREEE (reference sequence). CDR3 loop: CASSPRVGGGSYNEQFF. The CDR3 DNA reads TGTGCCAGCAGCCCCAGGGTAGGCGGGGGGTCGTACAATGAGCAGTTCTTC.